The clone carrying this T cell receptor beta chain was seen a handful of times. These data originate in a study of neurological immune-mediated disorders. In TCRdb, the 5' RACE reads were re-called with MiXCR into one record per CDR3 protein. The sample consists of fewer than 65,000 distinct CDR3 sequences, around 10% of them appearing once. CDR3 size: 13 residues. From germline, CDR1 is MDHEN and CDR2 SYDVKM. The V gene end was trimmed by 8 bases and the J gene end by 5 bases; junction bases not matched to a gene: 2. The material sequenced was PBMCs. The J gene is TRBJ2-1, the V gene TRBV28; 11 nucleotides match TRBD2. The TCR originated in a man between 65 and 80 years old with HTLV-1-associated myelopathy (HAM/TSP). In DNA form, the CDR3 reads TGTGCCAGCTGGACTAGCGGGCACAATGAGCAGTTCTTC. Residues: CASWTSGHNEQFF.